This T cell receptor beta chain appears in the sequencing data of a study of T cell changes during pregnancy in multiple sclerosis. This CDR3 contains 14 residues. Germline assignment: CDR1 SGHVS and CDR2 FQNEAQ. Deletions cut 0 bases from V and 2 bases from J, with 7 bases between. The method was immunoSEQ multiplex PCR; TCRdb's version includes in-frame clones alone and lacks a portion of them. The table shows roughly 68,000 clones, with around 90% occurring only once. The receptor was isolated from a female donor in good health, enrolled as a control in a pregnancy study. The chain is built from TRBV7-8 and TRBJ1-1, with no clear D. The specimen was peripheral blood, collected in the second trimester of pregnancy. The chain's CDR3 is CASSLALFNTEAFF. The CDR3 DNA is TGTGCCAGCAGCTTAGCCTTGTTCAACACTGAAGCTTTCTTT.